These 11 T cell receptor beta chains came from one sample sequenced in a study of OX40 agonist ivuxolimab in advanced cancers. The protocol was immunoSEQ multiplex PCR, while the TCRdb copy is restricted to in-frame clones and leaves out a portion. The sample has about 110,000 clones, roughly 90% seen once. Sequencing was performed on CD4+ or CD8+ T cells sorted from blood, taken in a trial of the OX40 agonist ivuxolimab. Receptors originate from an adult with an advanced solid tumor such as melanoma, head and neck, liver or kidney cancer.

The chain uses TRBV5-3 and TRBJ2-7, with 12 nucleotides matching TRBD2. TRBV5-3 is an ORF; its function is uncertain. Trimming removed 0 bases from V and 2 bases from J; junction bases left unmatched: 9. The CDR3 is 18 amino acids. CDR3 loop: CARSLETSGRGGTYEQYF. Written as DNA, the CDR3 is TGTGCCAGAAGCTTGGAGACTAGCGGGAGAGGGGGAACCTACGAGCAGTACTTC.

The chain joins TRBV6-5 to TRBJ2-3; a weak D match, TRBD1 (5 bases). V lost 6 bases to trimming and J lost 5 bases, with 15 bases between them. Germline V gives CDR1 MNHEY, CDR2 SVGAGI. The CDR3 contains 14 residues. The CDR3 nucleotides read TGTGCCAGCAGCGCAACAGGTTACCAAGATACGCAGTATTTT. Its translation: CASSATGYQDTQYF.

A note on this clone: Different DNA sequences within this sample yield the same CDR3. V usage is TRBV18 and J usage is TRBJ2-2; no definite D call. V was clipped by 3 bases and J by 1 base, with 3 bases between them. Germline assignment: CDR1 KGHSH and CDR2 LQKENI. This CDR3 comprises 13 residues. CDR3 loop: CASSPGNTGELFF. The DNA of the CDR3 is TGTGCCAGCTCACCTGGGAACACCGGGGAGCTGTTTTTT.

The chain recombines TRBV6-5 with TRBJ1-3; possible D gene TRBD1, 6 bases. The CDR3 covers 15 residues. The germline V gene has CDR1 MNHEY and CDR2 SVGAGI. Trimming left V 5 bases short and J 3 bases short, with 14 bases between. CDR3 loop: CASSPSGGGGNTIYF. CDR3 sequence (DNA): TGTGCCAGCAGTCCCTCTGGGGGCGGTGGAAACACCATATATTTT.

V and J are TRBV5-4 and TRBJ2-1; 13 bases match TRBD2. CDR1 and CDR2 from the germline V gene are SGHNT and YYREEE (reference sequence). The V segment lost 4 bases and the J segment 10 bases; nucleotides outside the gene matches: 11. The CDR3 has 16 residues. The chain's CDR3 is CASSPVGLAGSGEQFF. CDR3 in DNA: TGTGCCAGCAGCCCAGTGGGACTAGCGGGAAGTGGAGAGCAGTTCTTC.

V gene TRBV9 combines with J gene TRBJ2-1, with D unresolved. This CDR3 contains 13 residues. The V and J ends lost 4 bases and 7 bases respectively, with 12 bases between them. Germline V gives CDR1 SGDLS, CDR2 YYNGEE. CDR3 bases: TGTGCCAGCAGCCTACAAGCGTGGAATGAGCAGTTCTTC. It encodes CASSLQAWNEQFF.

V usage is TRBV19 and J usage is TRBJ2-3; perhaps TRBD2 as D (6 bases). Looked up from germline, CDR1 is LNHDA and CDR2 is SQIVND (reference sequence). This CDR3 spans 15 amino acids. The V end lost 6 bases, the J end lost 6 bases, and 19 bases lay between the germline ends. This CDR3 is CASSARLGRHDTQYF. CDR3 sequence (DNA): TGTGCCAGTAGCGCGCGACTAGGAAGGCACGATACGCAGTATTTT.

V usage is TRBV6-5 and J usage is TRBJ1-4, with 7 bases lining up with TRBD1. Looked up from germline, CDR1 is MNHEY and CDR2 is SVGAGI. This CDR3 region has 15 residues. Trimming at V came to 2 bases and at J to 8 bases, leaving 8 bases not matched to a gene. The CDR3 spells CASSYSQGGGEKLFF. The DNA of the CDR3 is TGTGCCAGCAGTTACAGCCAAGGGGGCGGAGAAAAACTGTTTTTT.

This chain connects TRBV5-1 to TRBJ2-2; D remains ambiguous. This CDR3 has 14 amino acids. Germline-derived CDR1 and CDR2 are SGHRS and YFSETQ. The V end lost 4 bases, the J end lost 2 bases, and 9 bases lay between the germline ends. The CDR3 DNA sequence: TGCGCCAGCAGCGAGGTAGTTAACACCGGGGAGCTGTTTTTT. Its protein product is CASSEVVNTGELFF.

The rearrangement links TRBV19 to TRBJ1-5; D uncertain. CDR1 is LNHDA and CDR2 is SQIVND in the germline V gene (reference sequence). This CDR3 has 16 amino acids. Trimming left V 2 bases short and J 0 bases short, with 11 bases between. CDR3 sequence: CASSIKPAYSNQPQHF. CDR3 sequence (DNA): TGTGCCAGTAGTATAAAGCCAGCATATAGCAATCAGCCCCAGCATTTT.

The J gene is TRBJ2-5, the V gene TRBV7-8; 9 bases line up with TRBD1. Gene TRBJ2-7 matches the end of the DNA better, so the J call may be wrong. The germline V gene encodes CDR1 SGHVS and CDR2 FQNEAQ. CDR3 length: 13 amino acids. CDR3 DNA sequence: TGTGCCAGCAGGCAACAGGGGGCGTTCGAGCAGTACTTC. Its protein product is CASRQQGAFEQYF.